This entry features one T cell receptor (beta chain) sequence. The antigen is not known. It may be a read error: a sequence one base away is much more abundant. The sample belongs to a study of T cell repertoires in cytomegalovirus infection. TCRdb reprocessed the reads with MiXCR, giving one entry per CDR3 protein. The table includes about 130,000 distinct CDR3 sequences, 20% to 30% detected once. Germline CDR1 SGHAT, CDR2 FQNNGV. CDR3 length: 18 residues. This clonotype was obtained from a human donor in good health (CMV status not recorded). Some clones in this sample may be carry-over from other donors' samples. Material: PBMCs, sequenced either directly or after in vitro stimulation (not recorded which). This chain uses TRBV11-2 with TRBJ2-6; tentatively, D is TRBD1 (7 bases). As DNA, the CDR3 is TGTTCCAGCAGCGAGCACAGGGGAGGTCCTCTGGGGGCCAACGTCCTGACTTTC. Residues: CSSSEHRGGPLGANVLTF. Supplemented by reference TRBV11-2 and TRBJ2-6, the full variable domain reads EAGVAQSPRYKIIEKRQSVAFWCNPISGHATLYWYQQILGQGPKLLIQFQNNGVVDDSQLPKDRFSAERLKGVDSTLKIQPAKLEDSAVYLCSSSEHRGGPLGANVLTFGAGSRLTVL.